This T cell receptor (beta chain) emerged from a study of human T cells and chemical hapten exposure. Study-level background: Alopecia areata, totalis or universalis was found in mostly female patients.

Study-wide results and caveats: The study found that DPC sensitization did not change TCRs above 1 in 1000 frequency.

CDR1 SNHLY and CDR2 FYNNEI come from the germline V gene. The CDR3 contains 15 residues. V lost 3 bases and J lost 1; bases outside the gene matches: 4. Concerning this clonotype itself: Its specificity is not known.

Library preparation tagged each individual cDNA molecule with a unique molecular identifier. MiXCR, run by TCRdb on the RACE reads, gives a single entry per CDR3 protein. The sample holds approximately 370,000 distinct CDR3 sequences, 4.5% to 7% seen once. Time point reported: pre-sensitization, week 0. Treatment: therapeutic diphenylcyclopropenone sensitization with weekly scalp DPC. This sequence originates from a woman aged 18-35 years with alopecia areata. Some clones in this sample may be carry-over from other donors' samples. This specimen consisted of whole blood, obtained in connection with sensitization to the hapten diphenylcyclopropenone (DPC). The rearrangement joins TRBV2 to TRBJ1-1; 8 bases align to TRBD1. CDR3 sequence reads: CASSEGGQANTEAFF. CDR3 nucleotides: TGTGCCAGCAGTGAGGGGGGACAGGCGAACACTGAAGCTTTCTTT. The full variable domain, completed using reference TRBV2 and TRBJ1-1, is EPEVTQTPSHQVTQMGQEVILRCVPISNHLYFYWYRQILGQKVEFLVSFYNNEISEKSEIFDDQFSVERPDGSNFTLKIRSTKLEDSAMYFCASSEGGQANTEAFFGQGTRLTVV.